This T cell receptor (beta chain) was recorded in a study of neoadjuvant anti-PD-1 for oral cavity cancer. Overall study results and limits: Higher pretreatment Treg/Th17 ratios tracked higher pretreatment blood clonality.

CDR1 and CDR2 from the germline V gene are SGHVS and FNYEAQ. CDR3 size: 14 residues. With 1 base removed from V and 4 bases from J, the gap between germline ends came to 10 bases. Clones were read by immunoSEQ multiplex PCR, and TCRdb kept only the in-frame ones, dropping some. The sample has more than 15,000 clones; less than 70% are singletons. This clone was seen once. Its specificity is not known. This rearrangement joins TRBV7-6 to TRBJ1-2; D remains ambiguous. The TCR originated in a person between 40 and 85 years old with oral cavity squamous cell carcinoma. The sequencing here drew on PBMCs, taken before nivolumab (anti-PD-1) treatment. The DNA of the CDR3 is TGTGCCAGCAGCTTAGGTGGAGTATCCTATGGCTACACCTTC. Translating it yields CASSLGGVSYGYTF.